This paragraph reports one TCR beta chain. This clonotype has a handful of counts. The antigen it recognizes is unknown. Base qualities were left out, and no much larger clone turns up one base away. In the ophthalmopathy patients, disease was moderately to severely active, with a Clinical Activity Score of 3 or more, a NOSPECS grade of 4 or more, and a duration of less than 3 months. Exclusion was applied to patients with uncontrolled infections, other autoimmune diseases, pregnancy or lactation. Diagnoses were established on the basis of clinical symptoms, serum thyroxine and TRAb, thyroid ultrasound, and orbital computed tomography. PBMCs were isolated from roughly 10 ml of fresh peripheral blood by Ficoll-Paque density gradient centrifugation. Trizol reagent was used to extract total RNA, and RNA quality was then checked on an Agilent 2100 Bioanalyzer. These data originate in a study of T cells in Graves' hyperthyroidism and ophthalmopathy (dated by TCRdb to 2018 to 2020). Describing the broader study: Peripheral blood was sampled at the time of initial diagnosis, prior to any treatment. For training and testing, the roughly 97 patients in the discovery cohort were randomly divided in a 7:3 ratio. To identify TCR V-J signatures that set the groups apart, the researchers used a discovery cohort of 90 to 100 patients, made up of 40 to 45 with Graves' ophthalmopathy and 57 with stable Graves' hyperthyroidism. In addition, the study compared T-cell repertoires in thyroid tissue and in blood from about 6 Graves' hyperthyroidism patients. Following sampling, methimazole starting at 30 mg daily was given to hyperthyroidism patients, and high-dose intravenous methylprednisolone was given to ophthalmopathy patients. Prospective prediction of ophthalmopathy was tested in an independent validation cohort of about 19 hyperthyroidism patients and some 17 patients who later progressed to ophthalmopathy. TCR Vbeta CDR3 sequencing of approximately 140 peripheral blood samples (approximately 44 ophthalmopathy, 70 to 85 hyperthyroidism and 17 progressor patients) is reported in the paper.

The research as a whole found: Sample size was not statistically predetermined, and blinding of investigators to group allocation was not performed. In cross-validation, a model built on a 13 V-J signature told ophthalmopathy apart from stable hyperthyroidism with under 90% sensitivity and approximately 81% specificity, and in testing the same model reached 80%/75%. Most expanded thyroid clonotypes (frequency above 0.001) were also detected in blood, a finding suggesting that blood repertoires may reflect thyroid immune responses. In validation, the model predicted progression to ophthalmopathy a median of about 6 months before onset, with about 64% sensitivity and roughly 73% specificity.

Taken from cysteine to phenylalanine, the CDR3 has 20 residues. Just the 60-base CDR3 DNA is kept, in frame starting at base 1. V is trimmed back by 2 bases and J by 0 bases, and the junction contains 12 bases that no gene match accounts for. Via the germline V gene, CDR1 is SGHTA and CDR2 FQGNSA. TCR beta CDR3 regions were amplified from RNA transcripts. A first-round RT-PCR of the TCR CDR3 used the HTBI primer set with the Qiagen OneStep RT-PCR kit. Libraries were constructed in a second round of multiplex PCR, after which size selection and purification were performed. Sequencing of the libraries was done on an Illumina HiSeq2000 using paired-end 100 bp reads. As for how the authors treated the data: SOAPnuke was used to process the raw data, throwing out any read that contained adapters or uncalled bases, had a mean Phred below 15, or lacked an exact constant-primer or identifier match. COPE v1.2.5 was used to merge the high-quality paired reads, and each unique nucleotide sequence was defined as a clonotype. MiTCR v1.1 was used to align clonotypes to the IMGT TRBV, TRBD and TRBJ reference segments. The analysis included only V-J combinations with a frequency above 0.0001, which together covered approximately 99% of the repertoires. The TCS score was defined as the ratio of F50 (clonal expansion) to E x V (chaos), calculated using BLOSUM62-based TCRdist between CDR3 peptides within each V-J. Welch's t-statistics and random forest reduced around 550 V-J features to 13, which were used in a naive Bayes classifier (R e1071). TCRdb reprocessing: public reads trimmed at Q25 with fastp, clones called with MiXCR, in-frame beta chains kept. Rows with a matching CDR3 protein are joined into one entry that keeps the most common DNA and genes. TCRdb's processing, not the authors', yielded these V and J calls. The sample profile shows about half a million distinct CDR3 sequences; just under 20% of them were found once. Clones ranked in the top ten supply over 45% of the sample.

The chain is assembled from TRBV7-2 and TRBJ2-4; TRBD2 lines up with 11 middle nucleotides. The TCR originated in a man in his forties with Graves' ophthalmopathy. The specimen sequenced was blood. The nucleotides are TGTGCCAGCAGCTTATTAACTAGCGGGGGAACAAAACGAGCCAAAAACATTCAGTACTTC. Translated, it gives CASSLLTSGGTKRAKNIQYF.